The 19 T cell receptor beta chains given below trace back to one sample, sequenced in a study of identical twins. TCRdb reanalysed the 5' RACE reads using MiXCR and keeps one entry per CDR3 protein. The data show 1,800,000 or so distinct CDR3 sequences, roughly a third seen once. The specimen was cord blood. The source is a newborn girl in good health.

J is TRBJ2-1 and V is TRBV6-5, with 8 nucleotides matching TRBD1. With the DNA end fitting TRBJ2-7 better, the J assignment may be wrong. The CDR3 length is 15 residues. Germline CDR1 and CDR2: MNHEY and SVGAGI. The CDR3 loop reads CASSFRGRSYNEQYF. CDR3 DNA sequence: TGTGCCAGCAGTTTCAGGGGGCGCTCCTACAATGAGCAGTACTTC.

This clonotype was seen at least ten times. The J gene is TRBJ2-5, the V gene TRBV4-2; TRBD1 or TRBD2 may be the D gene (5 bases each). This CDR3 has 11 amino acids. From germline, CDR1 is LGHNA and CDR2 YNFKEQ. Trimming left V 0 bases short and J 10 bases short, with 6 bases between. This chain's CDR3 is CASSQEGDQYF. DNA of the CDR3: TGTGCCAGCAGCCAAGAGGGGGACCAGTACTTC.

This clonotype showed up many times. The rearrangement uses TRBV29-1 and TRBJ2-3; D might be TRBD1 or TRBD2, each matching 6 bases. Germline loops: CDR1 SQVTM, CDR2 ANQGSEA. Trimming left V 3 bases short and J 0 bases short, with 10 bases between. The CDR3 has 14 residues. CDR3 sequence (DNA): TGCAGCGTTGAGGGGGGCTCTAGCACAGATACGCAGTATTTT. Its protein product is CSVEGGSSTDTQYF.

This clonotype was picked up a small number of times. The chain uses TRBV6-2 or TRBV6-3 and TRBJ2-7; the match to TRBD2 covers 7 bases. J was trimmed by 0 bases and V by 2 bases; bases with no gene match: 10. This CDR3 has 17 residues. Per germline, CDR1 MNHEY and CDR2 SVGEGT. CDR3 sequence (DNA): TGTGCCAGCAGTTACGCCGGACTAGGCCGAATCTCCTACGAGCAGTACTTC. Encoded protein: CASSYAGLGRISYEQYF.

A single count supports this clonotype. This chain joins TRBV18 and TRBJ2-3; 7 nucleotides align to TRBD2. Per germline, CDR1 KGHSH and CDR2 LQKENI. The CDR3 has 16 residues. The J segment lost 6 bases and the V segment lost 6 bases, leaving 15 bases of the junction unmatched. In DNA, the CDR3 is TGTGCCAGCTCTGACCGAGTGACTAGCCAGACGGATACGCAGTATTTT. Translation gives CASSDRVTSQTDTQYF.

CDR3 protein: CAISGLAGGDEQYF. CDR3 DNA: TGTGCCATCAGCGGACTAGCGGGGGGGGACGAGCAGTACTTC. The gene calls are TRBV10-3 and TRBJ2-5; 15 bases match TRBD2. The DNA end lines up better with TRBJ2-7; the J call may be wrong. Germline-derived CDR1 and CDR2 are ENHRY and SYGVKD. The length of the CDR3 is 14 residues.

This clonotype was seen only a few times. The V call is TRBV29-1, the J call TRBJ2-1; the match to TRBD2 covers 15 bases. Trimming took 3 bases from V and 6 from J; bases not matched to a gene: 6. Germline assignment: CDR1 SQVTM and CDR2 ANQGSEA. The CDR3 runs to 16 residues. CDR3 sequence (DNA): TGCAGCGTTGATGGGACTAGCGGGAGGCCCTCCAATGAGCAGTTCTTC. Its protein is CSVDGTSGRPSNEQFF.

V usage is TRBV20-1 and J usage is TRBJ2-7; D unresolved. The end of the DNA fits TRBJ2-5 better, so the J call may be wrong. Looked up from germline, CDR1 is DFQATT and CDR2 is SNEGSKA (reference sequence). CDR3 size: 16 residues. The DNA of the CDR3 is TGCAGTGCTAGTGTCCGTCCGGAATCGCAAATGGAGACCCAGTACTTC. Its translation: CSASVRPESQMETQYF.

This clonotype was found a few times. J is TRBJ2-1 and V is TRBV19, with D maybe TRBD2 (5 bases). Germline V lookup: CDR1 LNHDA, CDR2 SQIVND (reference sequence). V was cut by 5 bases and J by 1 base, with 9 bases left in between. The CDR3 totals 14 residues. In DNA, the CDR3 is TGTGCCAGTAGTTCAACTAGGTCCTACAATGAGCAGTTCTTC. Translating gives CASSSTRSYNEQFF.

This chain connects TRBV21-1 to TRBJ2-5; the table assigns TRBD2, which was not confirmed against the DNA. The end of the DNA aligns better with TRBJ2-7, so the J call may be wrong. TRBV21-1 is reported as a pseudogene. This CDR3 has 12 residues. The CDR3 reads CASSKKAGEQYF. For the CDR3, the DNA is TGTGCCAGCAGCAAAAAAGCGGGCGAGCAGTACTTC.

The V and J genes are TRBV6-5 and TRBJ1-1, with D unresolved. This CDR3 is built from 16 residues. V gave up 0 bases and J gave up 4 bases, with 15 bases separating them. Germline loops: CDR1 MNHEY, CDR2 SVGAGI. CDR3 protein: CASSYSPLGGGTEAFF. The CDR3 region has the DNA TGTGCCAGCAGTTACTCACCATTGGGAGGAGGCACTGAAGCTTTCTTT.

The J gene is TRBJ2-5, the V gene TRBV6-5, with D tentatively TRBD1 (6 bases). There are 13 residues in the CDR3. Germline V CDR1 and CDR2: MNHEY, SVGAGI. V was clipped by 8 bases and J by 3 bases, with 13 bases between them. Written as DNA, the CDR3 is TGTGCCAGCTCCCGGACAGCTAAAGAGACCCAGTACTTC. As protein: CASSRTAKETQYF.

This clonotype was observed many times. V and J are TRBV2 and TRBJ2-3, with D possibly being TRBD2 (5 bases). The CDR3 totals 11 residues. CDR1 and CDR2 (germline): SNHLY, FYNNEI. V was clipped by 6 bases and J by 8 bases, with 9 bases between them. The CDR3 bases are TGTGCCAGCAGCCCTGGGAGTACGCAGTATTTT. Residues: CASSPGSTQYF.

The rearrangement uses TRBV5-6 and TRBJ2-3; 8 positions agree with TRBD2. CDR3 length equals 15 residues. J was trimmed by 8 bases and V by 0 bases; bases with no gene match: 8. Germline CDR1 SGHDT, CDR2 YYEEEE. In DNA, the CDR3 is TGTGCCAGCAGCTTGGGCGGGGGGTTTGGAGGTACGCAGTATTTT. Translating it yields CASSLGGGFGGTQYF.

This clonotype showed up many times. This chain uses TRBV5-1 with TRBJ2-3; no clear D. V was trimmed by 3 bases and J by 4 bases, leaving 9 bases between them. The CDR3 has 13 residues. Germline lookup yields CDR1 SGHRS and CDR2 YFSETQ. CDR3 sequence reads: CASSSSFSDTQYF. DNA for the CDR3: TGCGCCAGCAGCTCGTCTTTCTCAGATACGCAGTATTTT.

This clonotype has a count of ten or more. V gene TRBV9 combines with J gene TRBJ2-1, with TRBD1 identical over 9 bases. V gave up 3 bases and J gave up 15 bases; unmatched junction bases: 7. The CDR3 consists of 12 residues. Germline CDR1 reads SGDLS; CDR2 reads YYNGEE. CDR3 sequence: CASSEQGAGSFF. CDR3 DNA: TGTGCCAGCAGCGAACAGGGGGCCGGATCGTTCTTC.

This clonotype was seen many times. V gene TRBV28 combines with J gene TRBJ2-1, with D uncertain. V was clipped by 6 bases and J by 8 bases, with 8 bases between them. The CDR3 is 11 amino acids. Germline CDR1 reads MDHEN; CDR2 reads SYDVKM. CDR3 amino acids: CASRWAYEQFF. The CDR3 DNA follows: TGTGCCAGCAGATGGGCTTATGAGCAGTTCTTC.

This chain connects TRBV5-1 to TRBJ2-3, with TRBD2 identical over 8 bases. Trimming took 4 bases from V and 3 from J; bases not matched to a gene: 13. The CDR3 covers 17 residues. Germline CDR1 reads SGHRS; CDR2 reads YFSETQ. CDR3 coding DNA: TGCGCCAGCAGCCAGCAACGACTAGCGCGTCGGACAGATACGCAGTATTTT. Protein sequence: CASSQQRLARRTDTQYF.

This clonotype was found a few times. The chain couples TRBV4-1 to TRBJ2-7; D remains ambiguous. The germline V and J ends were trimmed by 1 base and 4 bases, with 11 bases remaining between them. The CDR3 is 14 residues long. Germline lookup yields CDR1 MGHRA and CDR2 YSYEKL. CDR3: CASSQVSTQYEQYF. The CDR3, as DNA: TGCGCCAGCAGCCAAGTCTCGACACAATACGAGCAGTACTTC.